This record looks at one T cell receptor beta chain sequence and its context. Its antigen is not known. Germline CDR1 SQVTM, CDR2 ANQGSEA. Trimming took 5 bases from V and 6 from J, leaving 13 bases between them. The CDR3 extends over 13 amino acids. While the first cohort had 600 to 750 subjects, the donors belonged to the separate validation cohort of over a hundred subjects. The data derive from a study of cytomegalovirus exposure and HLA in healthy donors. The study, taken as a whole, reports: Most TCR sequences proved rare, with some public TCRs found in many donors. First-cohort TCR clusters were later found to tend to co-occur in the roughly 110 validation repertoires. Cytomegalovirus association was listed for 164 TCR beta chains.

Profiling relied on immunoSEQ multiplex PCR, and the TCRdb table lists in-frame clones only, not all of them. The table lists around 190,000 clones, roughly 77% of them singletons. The chain carries TRBV29-1 and TRBJ1-4; a possible D gene is TRBD1 (5 bases). Sequenced material: PBMCs. The sequence was obtained from a woman in her twenties or thirties in good health and CMV-seronegative. The CDR3 region is CSVLGQGHEKLFF. DNA for the CDR3: TGCAGCGTTTTGGGGCAGGGCCATGAAAAACTGTTTTTT.